These 20 T cell receptor beta chains came from one sample sequenced in a study of Graves' ophthalmopathy and Graves' hyperthyroidism (dated by TCRdb to the late 2010s). Reads for this sample came from an Illumina HiSeq 2000. For repertoire sequencing, the TCR beta CDR3 regions were amplified from RNA transcripts. A first-round RT-PCR used HTBI primers with the Qiagen OneStep RT-PCR kit, followed by a second-round multiplex PCR, size selection and purification. TCRdb trimmed the raw reads at Q25, called clones with MiXCR and kept productive beta chains. Rows are combined by CDR3 protein, so each entry shows the most common genes and DNA. For this sample there are some 750,000 distinct CDR3 sequences; roughly two fifths appear just once. The ten largest account for about 40% of the sample. The sequencing input was peripheral blood. The receptor set was obtained from an adult man with Graves' ophthalmopathy.

Turning to this clonotype: Relative to the germline gene, one junction end is altered; a read error may explain this. The chain uses TRBV25-1 and TRBJ2-2, with TRBD1 identical over 8 bases. The CDR3 runs to 17 residues. Germline CDR1 and CDR2: MGHDK and SYGVNS. The CDR3 is CATSDRRQGPNTGELFF. The CDR3 DNA sequence: TGTGCCACCAGTGATCGAAGACAGGGGCCGAACACCGGGGAGCTGTTTTTT.

This clonotype was counted between two and nine times. The genes are TRBV10-1 and TRBJ2-7; TRBD2 matches 7 bases. Trimming at V came to 2 bases and at J to 3 bases, leaving 4 bases not matched to a gene. CDR3 size: 14 residues. Germline lookup yields CDR1 WNHNN and CDR2 SYGVQD (reference sequence). This chain's CDR3 is CASSEGGGLYEQYF. DNA of the CDR3: TGCGCCAGCAGTGAGGGGGGGGGTCTCTACGAGCAGTACTTC.

Concerning this clonotype: The conserved phenylalanine or tryptophan normally closing the CDR3 is absent here, so this likely arose from a read error. This chain joins TRBV4-3 and TRBJ2-7, with 8 bases fitting TRBD1. Germline-derived CDR1 and CDR2 are LGHNA and YSLEER. V shed 3 bases, J shed 7 bases, and the junction held 8 bases outside the gene matches. The CDR3 spans 14 residues. DNA of the CDR3: TGCGCCAGCAGCCACCGGGACAGGTTCACGGAGCAGTACCTC. Its translation is CASSHRDRFTEQYL.

This chain joins TRBV20-1 and TRBJ1-6; D is possibly TRBD1 (6 bases). The CDR3 spans 14 residues. V was cut by 8 bases and J by 5 bases, with 16 bases left in between. Germline loops: CDR1 DFQATT, CDR2 SNEGSKA (reference sequence). CDR3 DNA: TGCAGTCTCGCGGGGGGCAGAGATAATTCACCCCTCCACTTT. Protein sequence: CSLAGGRDNSPLHF.

The table lists this clonotype with a few counts. The CDR3 coding sequence is TGTGCCAGTAACGACAGGGGGTCCTATAATTCACCCCTCCACTTT. Encoded protein: CASNDRGSYNSPLHF. The chain recombines TRBV19 with TRBJ1-6, with 9 bases that match TRBD1. The CDR3 is 15 amino acids. V was clipped by 7 bases and J by 1 base; unmatched bases: 2. Germline loops: CDR1 LNHDA, CDR2 SQIVND (reference sequence).

The V gene is TRBV10-3, the J gene TRBJ1-1; 7 bases fit TRBD1. The CDR3 totals 14 residues. J gave up 1 base and V 10 bases, and 9 bases lay outside the gene matches. Per the germline V gene, CDR1 is ENHRY and CDR2 is SYGVKD. The CDR3 loop is CASGTEEKNTEAFF. The CDR3 DNA reads as TGTGCCAGCGGGACAGAGGAAAAGAACACTGAAGCTTTCTTT.

The rearrangement links TRBV7-9 to TRBJ1-2; 10 nucleotides agree with TRBD1. Germline values: CDR1 SEHNR, CDR2 FQNEAQ (reference sequence). The CDR3 runs 16 residues. Trimming removed 1 base from V and 4 bases from J; junction bases left unmatched: 6. Here the CDR3 reads CASSLGQGASRYGYTF. As DNA, the CDR3 is TGTGCCAGCAGCTTAGGACAGGGGGCCAGTCGCTATGGCTACACCTTC.

This clonotype was observed a single time. The rearrangement links TRBV7-9 to TRBJ1-2; 8 nucleotides match TRBD1. The V segment lost 6 bases and the J segment 6 bases; nucleotides outside the gene matches: 6. This CDR3 has 13 residues. Germline CDR1 reads SEHNR; CDR2 reads FQNEAQ (reference sequence). CDR3 residues: CASSYKQGDGYTF. The CDR3 DNA follows: TGTGCCAGCAGTTACAAACAGGGGGATGGCTACACCTTC. Complete variable domain (other parts from reference TRBV7-9 and TRBJ1-2): DTGVSQNPRHKITKRGQNVTFRCDPISEHNRLYWYRQTLGQGPEFLTYFQNEAQLEKSRLLSDRFSAERPKGSFSTLEIQRTEQGDSAMYLCASSYKQGDGYTFGSGTRLTVV.

This clonotype has ten or more counts. V is TRBV7-9 and J is TRBJ1-4; perhaps TRBD1 as D (6 bases). Germline CDR1 reads SEHNR; CDR2 reads FQNEAQ (reference sequence). Trimming stripped 1 base from V and 8 bases from J, with 8 bases between. CDR3 length: 13 amino acids. The DNA for the CDR3 is TGTGCCAGCAGCTTAGACGACAGGGAAAAACTGTTTTTT. It encodes CASSLDDREKLFF.

This clonotype was seen a single time. V usage is TRBV27 and J usage is TRBJ2-5; no clear D. V was clipped by 3 bases and J by 6 bases, with 5 bases between them. Germline values: CDR1 MNHEY, CDR2 SMNVEV (reference sequence). The CDR3 consists of 11 residues. Here the CDR3 DNA reads TGTGCCAGCAGTTTTCGGCAGACCCAGTACTTC. Translation: CASSFRQTQYF.

This clonotype was counted at least ten times. The V call is TRBV4-1, the J call TRBJ1-2; D remains unclear. Germline lookup yields CDR1 MGHRA and CDR2 YSYEKL. V was pared by 5 bases and J by 4 bases, with 11 bases between. This CDR3 is built from 13 residues. The CDR3 sequence is CASSGSTTYGYTF. The DNA for the CDR3 is TGCGCCAGCAGCGGGTCGACAACCTATGGCTACACCTTC.

This clonotype was seen many times. This chain uses TRBV5-1 with TRBJ2-7, with 11 bases aligning to TRBD1. The CDR3 length is 14 residues. The V gene's germline CDR1 is SGHRS and CDR2 YFSETQ. J lost 6 bases, V lost 3 bases, and 5 bases had no gene match. The CDR3 is CASSSRTGGSEQYF. DNA of the CDR3: TGCGCCAGCAGCTCAAGGACAGGGGGCAGCGAGCAGTACTTC.

J is TRBJ1-2 and V is TRBV29-1; D is unresolved. The CDR3 is 17 amino acids. V was shortened by 1 base and J by 8 bases, with 26 bases between the two germline ends. Germline CDR1 SQVTM, CDR2 ANQGSEA. CDR3 sequence: CSVEVRFRAPFGGGYTF. CDR3 sequence (DNA): TGCAGCGTTGAAGTAAGATTTCGGGCACCCTTCGGTGGGGGCTACACCTTC.

The chain employs TRBV10-3 and TRBJ1-2; 10 bases agree with TRBD1. Trimming took 4 bases from V and 6 from J; bases not matched to a gene: 11. The V gene's germline CDR1 is ENHRY and CDR2 SYGVKD. The CDR3 has 16 amino acids. Written as DNA, the CDR3 is TGTGCCATCAGTGCCGCCGGGGAGACAGGGGGCGATGGCTACACCTTC. Protein product: CAISAAGETGGDGYTF.

V and J are TRBV7-9 and TRBJ2-5; TRBD2 agrees at 7 bases. CDR3 length equals 14 residues. CDR1 SEHNR and CDR2 FQNEAQ come from the germline V gene (reference sequence). The ends lost 8 bases at V and 2 bases at J; junction bases unmatched: 8. The CDR3 DNA follows: TGTGCCAGCGAAACTCCTAGCGGTCAAGAGACCCAGTACTTC. Translated, it gives CASETPSGQETQYF.

This clonotype was observed once. The junction and the germline gene differ at one end; a read error may be behind it. V and J are TRBV5-1 and TRBJ1-5; a weak D match, TRBD1 (5 bases). Germline assignment: CDR1 SGHRS and CDR2 YFSETQ. The CDR3 sequence is 17 residues long. CDR3 bases: TGCGCCAGCAGCTTGGAGGCAGGGATTTATAGCAATCAGCCCCGGCATTTT. Translating gives CASSLEAGIYSNQPRHF.

To note about this clonotype: A much bigger clone sits one base away, suggesting this may be a read error. The chain uses TRBV15 and TRBJ2-7; D possibly matches TRBD1 or TRBD2 (5 bases each). The germline gives CDR1 LNHNV, CDR2 YYDKDF (reference sequence). There are 17 residues in the CDR3. The ends were cut back, 1 base at V and 1 base at J, with 17 bases in the middle. The chain's CDR3 is CATSRGSGTDVSYEQYF. CDR3 bases: TGTGCCACCAGCAGAGGATCCGGGACGGACGTTTCCTACGAGCAGTACTTC.

This clonotype came up many times. The chain joins TRBV10-3 to TRBJ2-7; D gene ambiguous. The CDR3 length is 13 residues. Trimming removed 6 bases from V and 0 bases from J, with 9 bases in between. Germline CDR1 reads ENHRY; CDR2 reads SYGVKD. DNA for the CDR3: TGTGCCATCAGACCGACGAGCTCCTACGAGCAGTACTTC. Translation: CAIRPTSSYEQYF.

This clonotype appeared once. The CDR3 does not close with the conserved phenylalanine or tryptophan, likely indicating a read error. The DNA is omitted, as the CDR3 cannot be located on it reliably, and the CDR3 follows TCRdb's listing. The CDR3 reads CATSDTGRNTY. This chain joins TRBV24-1 and TRBJ1-2; the D call in the table, TRBD1, was not verified against the DNA. The CDR3 spans 11 amino acids, including both terminal residues. The germline V gene encodes CDR1 KGHDR and CDR2 SFDVKD.

A few counts support this clonotype. The chain uses TRBV7-2 and TRBJ1-5, with D maybe TRBD1 (6 bases). This CDR3 contains 16 residues. Trimming removed 5 bases at V and 5 bases at J, with 19 bases between. Germline CDR1 is SGHTA and CDR2 is FQGNSA. The CDR3 loop reads CASSRPGIRGHQPQHF. The DNA for the CDR3 is TGTGCCAGCAGCCGACCCGGGATCCGGGGGCATCAGCCCCAGCATTTT.